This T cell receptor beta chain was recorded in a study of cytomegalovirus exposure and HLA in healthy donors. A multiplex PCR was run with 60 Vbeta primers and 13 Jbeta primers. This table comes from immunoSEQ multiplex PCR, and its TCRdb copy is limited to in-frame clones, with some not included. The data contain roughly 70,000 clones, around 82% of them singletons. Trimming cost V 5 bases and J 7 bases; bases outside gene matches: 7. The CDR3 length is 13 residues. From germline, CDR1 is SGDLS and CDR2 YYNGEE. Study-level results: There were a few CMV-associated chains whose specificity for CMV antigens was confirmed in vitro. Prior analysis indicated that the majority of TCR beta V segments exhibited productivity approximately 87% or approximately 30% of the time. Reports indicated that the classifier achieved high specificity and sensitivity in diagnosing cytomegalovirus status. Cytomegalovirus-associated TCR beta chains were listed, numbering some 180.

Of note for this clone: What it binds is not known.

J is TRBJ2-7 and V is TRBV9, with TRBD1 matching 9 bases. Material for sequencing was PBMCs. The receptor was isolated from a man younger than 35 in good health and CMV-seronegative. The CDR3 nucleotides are TGTGCCAGCAGTTTTATACAGGGGGCAGAGCAGTACTTC. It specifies CASSFIQGAEQYF.